One sample yielded the 10 T cell receptor beta chains listed below, sequenced in a study of vaccination and CD4 T cells after COVID-19. The treatment is: roughly 11-day PBMC culture with coronavirus spike peptide pools or control peptides (ViraFEST assay). From the unexposed donor, CD4+ T cells were collected ahead of the COVID-19 pandemic (2011-2018). Their specific antigens are unknown. The study sequenced cultured CD4+ T cell DNA using the Oncomine TCR Beta short-read assay. Via MiXCR, TCRdb re-called the PCR reads, giving one row per CDR3 protein. The table shows approximately 9,300 distinct CDR3 sequences, with about 60% occurring only once. The sample consisted of CD4+ T cells from blood, cultured in vitro. The receptor set was obtained from a human donor in good health.

This clonotype has just a few counts. The chain is built from TRBV19 and TRBJ1-2; no firm D call. The CDR3 is 16 residues long. From germline, CDR1 is LNHDA and CDR2 SQIVND (reference sequence). With 1 base removed from V and 3 bases from J, the gap between germline ends came to 15 bases. This chain's CDR3 is CASSIADSGGDYGYTF. The CDR3 DNA is TGTGCCAGTAGTATAGCAGACTCAGGCGGTGACTATGGCTACACCTTC. Full variable domain (outside the CDR3, taken from reference TRBV19 and TRBJ1-2): DGGITQSPKYLFRKEGQNVTLSCEQNLNHDAMYWYRQDPGQGLRLIYYSQIVNDFQKGDIAEGYSVSREKKESFPLTVTSAQKNPTAFYLCASSIADSGGDYGYTFGSGTRLTVV.

The gene calls are TRBV4-3 and TRBJ1-1, with 8 positions matching TRBD1. CDR1 and CDR2 (germline): LGHNA, YSLEER. The CDR3 length is 18 residues. With 4 bases clipped from V and 0 bases from J, the junction kept 13 bases outside the gene matches. In nucleotides, the CDR3 is TGCGCCAGCAGCCCGAATCCTGGGACAGGCCCCATGAACACTGAAGCTTTCTTT. Translated, it gives CASSPNPGTGPMNTEAFF.

In this sample, this clonotype turned up once. V usage is TRBV20-1 and J usage is TRBJ2-7; perhaps D is TRBD1 or TRBD2 (6 bases each). The CDR3 runs to 13 residues. V lost 6 bases, J lost 0 bases, and 12 bases lay in between. Per germline, CDR1 DFQATT and CDR2 SNEGSKA (reference sequence). The CDR3 is CSAEGGGSYEQYF. CDR3 nucleotide sequence: TGCAGTGCCGAGGGGGGCGGCTCCTACGAGCAGTACTTC.

The rearrangement links TRBV7-2 to TRBJ1-2; 10 nucleotides match TRBD1. Germline CDR1 SGHTA, CDR2 FQGNSA. This CDR3 is built from 15 residues. V trimming: 3 bases; J trimming: 3 bases; junction bases outside the gene matches: 4. In DNA, the CDR3 is TGTGCCAGCAGCTTGGGGGACAGGGGCTACTATGGCTACACCTTC. Protein: CASSLGDRGYYGYTF.

The table lists this clonotype with a count of one. The rearrangement links TRBV5-6 to TRBJ2-7; 13 bases are shared with TRBD2. Unmatched junction bases numbered 0, after V lost 0 bases and J lost 0 bases. This CDR3 contains 16 residues. Germline CDR1 is SGHDT and CDR2 is YYEEEE. CDR3 sequence: CASSLGTSGSSYEQYF. For the CDR3, the DNA is TGTGCCAGCAGCTTGGGGACTAGCGGGAGCTCCTACGAGCAGTACTTC.

This clonotype turned up a few times. The chain combines TRBV28 with TRBJ1-5; D is unresolved. The V and J ends lost 2 bases and 0 bases respectively, with 5 bases between them. The CDR3 extends over 14 amino acids. CDR1 and CDR2 (germline): MDHEN, SYDVKM. The CDR3 spells CASSLPYSNQPQHF. The CDR3 coding sequence is TGTGCCAGCAGTTTACCCTATAGCAATCAGCCCCAGCATTTT.

This clonotype was detected only a few times. The V call is TRBV27, the J call TRBJ2-5; 12 bases are shared with TRBD2. CDR1 is MNHEY, CDR2 SMNVEV, per germline (reference sequence). The CDR3 consists of 17 residues. The J segment lost 5 bases and the V segment lost 5 bases, leaving 12 bases of the junction unmatched. CDR3 sequence reads: CASSPPTSGRSMETQYF. The CDR3 DNA reads TGTGCCAGCAGTCCACCGACTAGCGGGAGAAGTATGGAGACCCAGTACTTC.

This clonotype appeared a few times. This chain links TRBV7-6 with TRBJ1-1; D is unresolved. The germline V gene encodes CDR1 SGHVS and CDR2 FNYEAQ. The V and J ends lost 3 bases and 5 bases respectively, with 7 bases between them. The CDR3 has 12 residues. CDR3 coding DNA: TGTGCCAGCAGCTTCTTCGAGACTGAAGCTTTCTTT. Translated: CASSFFETEAFF.

The J gene is TRBJ1-2, the V gene TRBV19; D possibly corresponds to TRBD1 (6 bases). V dropped 7 bases and J dropped 3 bases, with 15 bases sitting between them. CDR1 is LNHDA, CDR2 SQIVND, per germline (reference sequence). This CDR3 has 14 amino acids. The CDR3 loop reads CASKQGRGDYGYTF. In DNA, the CDR3 is TGTGCCAGTAAACAGGGCAGGGGAGACTATGGCTACACCTTC. The complete variable domain, with remaining parts taken from reference TRBV19 and TRBJ1-2, reads DGGITQSPKYLFRKEGQNVTLSCEQNLNHDAMYWYRQDPGQGLRLIYYSQIVNDFQKGDIAEGYSVSREKKESFPLTVTSAQKNPTAFYLCASKQGRGDYGYTFGSGTRLTVV.

The chain joins TRBV6-2 or TRBV6-3 to TRBJ1-2; D not resolved. Germline CDR1 is MNHEY and CDR2 is SVGEGT. Trimming took off 2 bases at V and 0 bases at J, with 10 bases between the two ends. This CDR3 has 15 residues. CDR3 sequence: CASSYVVSSNYGYTF. The DNA for the CDR3 is TGTGCCAGCAGTTACGTGGTTTCTTCTAACTATGGCTACACCTTC.